The 30 T cell receptor beta chains in this list originate from one sample, sequenced in a study of T cell repertoires in cytomegalovirus infection. Using its own MiXCR run on the reads, TCRdb lists one record per CDR3 protein. The sample shows more than 650,000 distinct CDR3 sequences, 35% to 45% of them seen only once. Sequenced sample: PBMCs. These receptors were collected from a human donor in good health (CMV status not recorded). Some clones in this sample may be carry-over from other donors' samples.

This chain links TRBV7-2 with TRBJ2-5; the match to TRBD2 covers 9 bases. The CDR3 covers 16 residues. CDR1 SGHTA and CDR2 FQGNSA come from the germline V gene. After removal of 2 bases from V and 1 base from J, the junction contained 5 bases not matched to a gene. The CDR3 DNA follows: TGTGCCAGCAGCTTAATAGCGGGGGCCATCCAAGAGACCCAGTACTTC. Protein sequence: CASSLIAGAIQETQYF.

The rearrangement uses TRBV10-3 and TRBJ2-1, with D unclear. Germline V gene sequence: CDR1 ENHRY, CDR2 SYGVKD. Trimming left V 10 bases short and J 3 bases short, with 16 bases between. The CDR3 covers 14 residues. The CDR3 region is CATLPALIYNEQFF. The CDR3, as DNA: TGTGCCACTCTCCCGGCACTCATCTACAATGAGCAGTTCTTC.

V and J are TRBV28 and TRBJ2-7; a weak D match, TRBD2 (5 bases). The CDR3 has 15 residues. The V end was cut by 3 bases, the J end by 4 bases, with 16 bases between. CDR1 is MDHEN, CDR2 SYDVKM, per germline. CDR3 nucleotide sequence: TGTGCCAGCAGTTTCTCTCGGGGTAGCAGGTACGAGCAGTACTTC. Amino acid sequence: CASSFSRGSRYEQYF.

This sequence joins TRBV28 and TRBJ2-1; 8 bases match TRBD1. This CDR3 has 14 residues. From germline, CDR1 is MDHEN and CDR2 SYDVKM. J lost 3 bases, V lost 5 bases, and 3 bases had no gene match. Here the CDR3 DNA reads TGTGCCAGCAGTATCGGACAGGGCTACAATGAGCAGTTCTTC. This gives the protein CASSIGQGYNEQFF.

This clonotype was seen a handful of times. This chain connects TRBV11-2 to TRBJ1-2, with 7 nucleotides matching TRBD1. The CDR3 has 15 amino acids. The J segment lost 2 bases and the V segment lost 5 bases, leaving 8 bases of the junction unmatched. Germline V lookup: CDR1 SGHAT, CDR2 FQNNGV. Here the CDR3 reads CASSQPRTGNYGYTF. The CDR3 DNA reads TGTGCCAGCAGCCAGCCCCGGACAGGCAACTATGGCTACACCTTC.

The chain recombines TRBV30 with TRBJ1-4; 7 bases agree with TRBD1. Looked up from germline, CDR1 is GTSNPN and CDR2 is SVGIG (reference sequence). This CDR3 comprises 15 residues. J was trimmed by 7 bases and V by 0 bases; bases with no gene match: 8. Here the CDR3 DNA reads TGTGCCTGGAGTGTTATCAGGGGGACGGGTGAAAAACTGTTTTTT. Translated, it gives CAWSVIRGTGEKLFF.

V usage is TRBV6-6 and J usage is TRBJ1-1; 7 bases align to TRBD1. The germline V gene encodes CDR1 MNHNY and CDR2 SVGAGI (reference sequence). The length of the CDR3 is 15 residues. V dropped 2 bases and J dropped 5; count of bases not matched to a gene: 8. The CDR3: CASSYQQGMRTEAFF. The CDR3 DNA reads TGTGCCAGCAGTTACCAACAGGGGATGAGAACTGAAGCTTTCTTT.

The chain couples TRBV6-6 to TRBJ2-3; 11 nucleotides match TRBD2. The CDR3 totals 15 residues. Germline CDR1 reads MNHNY; CDR2 reads SVGAGI (reference sequence). The junction had 4 bases not matched to a gene; V was cut back by 6 bases and J by 2 bases. The CDR3 region has the DNA TGTGCCAGCAGAGGGACTAGCGGATTCACAGATACGCAGTATTTT. Translation: CASRGTSGFTDTQYF.

This clonotype came up many times. The chain couples TRBV7-9 to TRBJ2-3; maybe TRBD2 (5 bases). Trimming removed 1 base from V and 0 bases from J, with 23 bases in between. This CDR3 region has 20 residues. The germline CDR1 and CDR2 sequences are SEHNR and FQNEAQ (reference sequence). The CDR3 DNA sequence: TGTGCCAGCAGCTTAGACTATCTTCAACAGACCGGGAAAAGCACAGATACGCAGTATTTT. Residues: CASSLDYLQQTGKSTDTQYF. Full variable domain (missing parts from reference TRBV7-9 and TRBJ2-3): DTGVSQNPRHKITKRGQNVTFRCDPISEHNRLYWYRQTLGQGPEFLTYFQNEAQLEKSRLLSDRFSAERPKGSFSTLEIQRTEQGDSAMYLCASSLDYLQQTGKSTDTQYFGPGTRLTVL.

V gene TRBV10-3 combines with J gene TRBJ1-3, with D possibly matching TRBD1 (5 bases). This CDR3 has 13 residues. Germline V gene sequence: CDR1 ENHRY, CDR2 SYGVKD. The CDR3: CATRDGSGNTIYF. The CDR3 bases are TGTGCAACCCGGGACGGTTCTGGAAACACCATATATTTT.

Of note for this clonotype: A much bigger clone sits one base away, suggesting this may be a read error. The rearrangement links TRBV7-2 to TRBJ2-3; D gene ambiguous. Germline V gives CDR1 SGHTA, CDR2 FQGNSA. The CDR3 is 15 residues long. In nucleotides, the CDR3 is TGTGACAGCAGCTTAGTAGCTGCGAGCACAGATACGCAGTATTTT. Translated, it gives CDSSLVAASTDTQYF.

This clonotype showed up just a few times. The genes are TRBV7-2 and TRBJ1-1; 11 bases map to TRBD1. The germline V gene encodes CDR1 SGHTA and CDR2 FQGNSA. V shed 5 bases, J shed 4 bases, and the junction held 12 bases outside the gene matches. The length of the CDR3 is 17 residues. The CDR3 reads CASSPRWTGGRSTEAFF. CDR3 nucleotides: TGTGCCAGCAGCCCGCGATGGACAGGGGGCCGTAGCACTGAAGCTTTCTTT. Full variable domain (remainder filled in from reference TRBV7-2 and TRBJ1-1): GAGVSQSPSNKVTEKGKDVELRCDPISGHTALYWYRQSLGQGLEFLIYFQGNSAPDKSGLPSDRFSAERTGGSVSTLTIQRTQQEDSAVYLCASSPRWTGGRSTEAFFGQGTRLTVV.

This clonotype showed up just a few times. This rearrangement joins TRBV28 to TRBJ1-4; D is undetermined. The CDR3 runs 15 residues. V was clipped by 0 bases and J by 0 bases, with 5 bases between them. From germline, CDR1 is MDHEN and CDR2 SYDVKM. This CDR3 reads CASSLWRATNEKLFF. For the CDR3, the DNA is TGTGCCAGCAGTTTATGGAGGGCAACTAATGAAAAACTGTTTTTT.

V gene TRBV12-3 or TRBV12-4 combines with J gene TRBJ2-1; 11 bases are a match to TRBD2. This CDR3 is 16 amino acids long. V dropped 7 bases and J dropped 4; count of bases not matched to a gene: 9. The CDR3 DNA reads as TGTGCCAGCACAGACTTGACTAGCGGGAATTACAATGAGCAGTTCTTC. This sequence encodes CASTDLTSGNYNEQFF.

The chain is built from TRBV20-1 and TRBJ2-1; 10 bases map to TRBD2. Trimming cost V 6 bases and J 7 bases; bases outside gene matches: 12. This CDR3 comprises 15 residues. Per germline, CDR1 DFQATT and CDR2 SNEGSKA (reference sequence). The CDR3 DNA follows: TGCAGTGCCGAGAAAGCGGGAGGGCCCAGAAATGAGCAGTTCTTC. It is translated as CSAEKAGGPRNEQFF.

This clonotype was counted between two and nine times. The chain uses TRBV4-1 and TRBJ2-1; D not resolved. The V and J ends lost 2 bases and 7 bases respectively, with 3 bases between them. Germline loops: CDR1 MGHRA, CDR2 YSYEKL. The length of the CDR3 is 11 residues. The CDR3 loop reads CASSQMNEQFF. Here the CDR3 DNA reads TGCGCCAGCAGCCAAATGAATGAGCAGTTCTTC.

The V gene is TRBV3-1, the J gene TRBJ1-2; perhaps TRBD1 as D (5 bases). The CDR3 has 14 residues. The V gene's germline CDR1 is LGHDT and CDR2 YNNKEL (reference sequence). Trimming took off 0 bases at V and 7 bases at J, with 12 bases between the two ends. The CDR3 DNA reads TGTGCCAGCAGCCAAGAACCGGGGACTAGTGGCTACACCTTC. Translating gives CASSQEPGTSGYTF.

This clonotype showed up just a few times. The V call is TRBV2, the J call TRBJ2-1, with D maybe TRBD2 (6 bases). The germline V gene encodes CDR1 SNHLY and CDR2 FYNNEI. There are 15 residues in the CDR3. V lost 3 bases, J lost 4 bases, and 13 bases lay in between. This CDR3 reads CASSESGGRYNEQFF. DNA for the CDR3: TGTGCCAGCAGTGAGTCCGGGGGTCGGTACAATGAGCAGTTCTTC.

The chain joins TRBV7-8 to TRBJ2-7; the D gene is possibly TRBD1 (5 bases). This CDR3 region has 18 residues. V was trimmed by 2 bases and J by 2 bases, leaving 22 bases between them. Germline V gene data show CDR1 as SGHVS and CDR2 as FQNEAQ. CDR3 sequence: CASSLSRGPISNTYEQYF. In DNA form, the CDR3 reads TGTGCCAGCAGCTTATCAAGGGGCCCTATCTCGAACACCTACGAGCAGTACTTC.

This clonotype was counted many times. The chain links TRBV7-8 to TRBJ2-3, with D possibly being TRBD2 (6 bases). Germline loops: CDR1 SGHVS, CDR2 FQNEAQ. V was cut by 1 base and J by 5 bases, with 10 bases left in between. The length of the CDR3 is 14 residues. The CDR3 DNA sequence: TGTGCCAGCAGCTTAGGGATCGGGGGAGATACGCAGTATTTT. This translates into CASSLGIGGDTQYF.

The chain has TRBV5-1 and TRBJ2-7; a weak D match, TRBD1 (6 bases). This CDR3 contains 16 residues. V was pared by 4 bases and J by 1 base, with 18 bases between. Germline CDR1 SGHRS, CDR2 YFSETQ. Here the CDR3 reads CASSPLGDNGSYEQYF. The CDR3 coding sequence is TGCGCCAGCAGCCCCCTCGGGGACAACGGATCCTACGAGCAGTACTTC.

This sequence joins TRBV20-1 and TRBJ2-7; possibly TRBD2 for D (6 bases). This CDR3 is built from 15 residues. Germline V gene sequence: CDR1 DFQATT, CDR2 SNEGSKA (reference sequence). V was clipped by 0 bases and J by 2 bases, with 14 bases between them. CDR3 residues: CSARDDGGNTYEQYF. The CDR3 DNA follows: TGCAGTGCTAGAGATGACGGCGGGAATACCTACGAGCAGTACTTC.

V usage is TRBV29-1 and J usage is TRBJ2-7, with D perhaps TRBD2 (5 bases). Germline-derived CDR1 and CDR2 are SQVTM and ANQGSEA. The CDR3 has 14 amino acids. Between the trimmed V and J ends, which lost 4 bases and 4 bases, there was a span of 17 bases. The chain's CDR3 is CSVVWVPGNYEQYF. For the CDR3, the DNA is TGCAGCGTTGTTTGGGTCCCGGGGAATTACGAGCAGTACTTC.

A word on this clonotype: One end of the junction fails to match germline, which may point to a read error. The rearrangement joins TRBV6-6 to TRBJ1-5, with D unresolved. CDR1 MNHNY and CDR2 SVGAGI come from the germline V gene (reference sequence). The CDR3 spans 13 residues. CDR3 sequence: CASSYSSDQPQHF. The CDR3 region has the DNA TGTGCCAGCAGTTACTCTAGCGATCAGCCCCAGCATTTT.

CDR3 sequence: CASSEHWAREAFF. DNA for the CDR3: TGTGCCAGCAGTGAACATTGGGCACGGGAAGCTTTCTTT. The chain combines TRBV6-1 with TRBJ1-1, with D unresolved. Trimming cost V 2 bases and J 8 bases, with 12 bases left between them. CDR1 is MNHNS, CDR2 SASEGT, per germline. The CDR3 runs to 13 residues.

The V gene is TRBV5-1, the J gene TRBJ2-1; D is perhaps TRBD2 (6 bases). V lost 3 bases, J lost 0 bases, and 16 bases lay in between. This CDR3 region has 17 residues. Germline assignment: CDR1 SGHRS and CDR2 YFSETQ. The DNA of the CDR3 is TGCGCCAGCAGCTCCCGGGACTCCGAATTCTCCTACAATGAGCAGTTCTTC. It yields the protein CASSSRDSEFSYNEQFF.

As regards this clonotype: A read error may produce the germline difference seen at one junction end. The V and J genes are TRBV7-2 and TRBJ2-1, with TRBD2 identical over 11 bases. The germline CDR1 and CDR2 sequences are SGHTA and FQGNSA. This CDR3 has 15 residues. This CDR3 is CASSSRLAGLDEQLF. The CDR3 nucleotides are TGTGCCAGCAGCTCCAGACTAGCGGGGCTTGATGAGCAGTTATTC. Full variable domain (outside the CDR3, taken from reference TRBV7-2 and TRBJ2-1): GAGVSQSPSNKVTEKGKDVELRCDPISGHTALYWYRQSLGQGLEFLIYFQGNSAPDKSGLPSDRFSAERTGGSVSTLTIQRTQQEDSAVYLCASSSRLAGLDEQLFGPGTRLTVL.

The V call is TRBV11-2, the J call TRBJ2-5; 13 nucleotides agree with TRBD2. CDR1 and CDR2 from the germline V gene are SGHAT and FQNNGV. The CDR3 contains 16 residues. Trimming cost V 4 bases and J 9 bases; bases outside gene matches: 11. The CDR3 here is CASSWPGLAGDEPQYF. The CDR3 DNA is TGTGCCAGCAGCTGGCCCGGACTAGCGGGAGACGAGCCCCAGTACTTC.

The chain is built from TRBV6-2 or TRBV6-3 and TRBJ2-4; 8 nucleotides align to TRBD1. Germline values: CDR1 MNHEY, CDR2 SVGEGT. The CDR3 extends over 16 amino acids. V was pared by 6 bases and J by 0 bases, with 7 bases of the junction left unmatched. The CDR3 sequence: CASSPDRDLAKNIQYF. The DNA for the CDR3 is TGTGCCAGCAGCCCGGACAGGGACTTAGCCAAAAACATTCAGTACTTC.

This clonotype was counted ten times or more. V and J are TRBV7-2 and TRBJ1-6, with 9 bases fitting TRBD1. CDR1 and CDR2 (germline): SGHTA, FQGNSA. CDR3 length: 15 amino acids. J gave up 6 bases and V 5 bases, and 5 bases lay outside the gene matches. The CDR3 coding sequence is TGTGCCAGCAGCGGACAGGGGAGAACTAATTCACCCCTCCACTTT. It specifies CASSGQGRTNSPLHF.